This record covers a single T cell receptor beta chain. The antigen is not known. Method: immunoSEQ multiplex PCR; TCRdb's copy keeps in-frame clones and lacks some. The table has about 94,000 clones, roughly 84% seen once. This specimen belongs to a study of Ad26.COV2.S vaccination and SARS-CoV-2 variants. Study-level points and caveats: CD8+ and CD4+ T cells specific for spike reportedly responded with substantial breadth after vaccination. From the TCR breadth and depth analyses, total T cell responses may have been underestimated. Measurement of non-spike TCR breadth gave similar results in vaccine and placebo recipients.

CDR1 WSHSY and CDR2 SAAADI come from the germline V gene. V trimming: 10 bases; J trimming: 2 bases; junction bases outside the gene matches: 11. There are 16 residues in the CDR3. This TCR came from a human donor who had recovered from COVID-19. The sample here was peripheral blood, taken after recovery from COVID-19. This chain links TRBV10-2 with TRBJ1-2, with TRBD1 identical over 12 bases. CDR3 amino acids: CATWGGQGATNYGYTF. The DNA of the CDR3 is TGCGCCACGTGGGGGGGACAGGGGGCTACAAACTATGGCTACACCTTC.